One sample yielded the 16 T cell receptor beta chains listed below, sequenced in a study of CD8 T cells in ankylosing spondylitis. Study-wide results and limits: Several highly homologous variants formed a TCR beta motif that appeared characteristic of ankylosing spondylitis blood.

Their target antigens are unknown. TCRdb reprocessed the 5' RACE reads via MiXCR and lists one record per CDR3 protein. The sample shows around 770,000 distinct CDR3 sequences, 10% to 15% of them seen only once. Material for sequencing was blood, either unsorted or a sorted T cell fraction (not recorded which). The receptors come from a male donor with ankylosing spondylitis.

The chain carries TRBV6-1 and TRBJ2-5; 7 bases are shared with TRBD1. Per the germline V gene, CDR1 is MNHNS and CDR2 is SASEGT. Losses at the gene ends were 4 bases for V and 0 bases for J; bases not matched to a gene: 14. CDR3 length equals 18 residues. DNA for the CDR3: TGTGCCAGCAGTGCTTACCTTGCCGGGACAGCGTACCAAGAGACCCAGTACTTC. Its translation is CASSAYLAGTAYQETQYF.

This clonotype was counted only a few times. One end of the junction is discordant with germline, which a read error may explain. The chain joins TRBV5-1 to TRBJ2-3, with D tentatively TRBD2 (6 bases). Per germline, CDR1 SGHRS and CDR2 YFSETQ. The CDR3 totals 17 residues. CDR3 protein: CASNLVSAGAGGDTQYF. CDR3 in DNA: TGCGCCAGCAACTTGGTATCAGCGGGTGCCGGGGGAGATACGCAGTATTTT.

This clonotype was seen a few times. The V call is TRBV5-1, the J call TRBJ2-1; TRBD2 aligns across 10 bases. The CDR3 loop spans 14 amino acids. Germline V gene sequence: CDR1 SGHRS, CDR2 YFSETQ. J lost 15 bases, V lost 2 bases, and 11 bases had no gene match. CDR3 DNA: TGCGCCAGCAGCTTCACTAGCGGGAAACTGAATTCGTTCTTC. It is translated as CASSFTSGKLNSFF.

This clonotype was counted a few times. The chain employs TRBV6-2 or TRBV6-3 and TRBJ2-1; TRBD1 matches 7 bases. The V gene end was trimmed by 5 bases and the J gene end by 7 bases; junction bases not matched to a gene: 2. CDR1 and CDR2 from the germline V gene are MNHEY and SVGEGT. CDR3 length equals 12 residues. CDR3 sequence reads: CASSGTDNEQFF. The CDR3 DNA reads as TGTGCCAGCAGTGGGACAGATAATGAGCAGTTCTTC.

This clonotype has just a few counts. CDR3 loop: CASKPDRLNYGYTF. The CDR3 bases are TGTGCCAGCAAGCCCGACAGGTTAAACTATGGCTACACCTTC. The rearrangement joins TRBV2 to TRBJ1-2; possible D gene TRBD1, 6 bases. The V end was cut by 7 bases, the J end by 2 bases, with 14 bases between. The CDR3 has 14 residues. Germline values: CDR1 SNHLY, CDR2 FYNNEI.

The chain has TRBV24-1 and TRBJ2-1, with 9 bases aligning to TRBD2. CDR1 KGHDR and CDR2 SFDVKD come from the germline V gene. The CDR3 has 15 amino acids. V lost 6 bases, J lost 4 bases, and 6 bases stayed unmatched. For the CDR3, the DNA is TGTGCCACCAGTATAGCCCTAGCGGGGTACAATGAGCAGTTCTTC. Its translation: CATSIALAGYNEQFF.

The J gene is TRBJ2-3, the V gene TRBV28; 7 positions agree with TRBD2. Germline CDR1 MDHEN, CDR2 SYDVKM. Trimming removed 1 base from V and 4 bases from J; junction bases left unmatched: 5. This CDR3 has 15 residues. The DNA for the CDR3 is TGTGCCAGCAGTTTATCCGGAGCGGGGCCAGATACGCAGTATTTT. This translates into CASSLSGAGPDTQYF.

A word on this clonotype: A read error may be the cause here, since a much bigger clone is one base away. The J gene is TRBJ1-4, the V gene TRBV12-3 or TRBV12-4; D uncertain. Trimming took 4 bases from V and 8 from J, leaving 17 bases between them. The CDR3 spans 15 residues. This CDR3 reads CASSYGGEAGEKLFF. The CDR3 DNA follows: TGTGCCAGCAGTTATGGCGGAGAGGCCGGGGAAAAACTGTTTTTT.

V and J are TRBV29-1 and TRBJ2-7, with D hard to call. Germline assignment: CDR1 SQVTM and CDR2 ANQGSEA. The CDR3 is 15 residues long. V was clipped by 5 bases and J by 3 bases, with 20 bases between them. DNA for the CDR3: TGCAGCGTTTTGAAGAGGTCACCGTATAGCTACGAGCAGTACTTC. This gives the protein CSVLKRSPYSYEQYF.

V and J are TRBV29-1 and TRBJ1-4; D is perhaps TRBD1 (6 bases). The V gene lost 4 bases and the J gene lost 4 bases, with 10 bases spanning the gap. Germline values: CDR1 SQVTM, CDR2 ANQGSEA. This CDR3 is 13 amino acids long. The CDR3 here is CSVGDRYNEKLFF. In nucleotides, the CDR3 is TGCAGCGTTGGCGACAGGTATAATGAAAAACTGTTTTTT.

This clonotype was detected ten times or more. The chain combines TRBV12-3 or TRBV12-4 with TRBJ2-3; a weak D match, TRBD2 (5 bases). V lost 8 bases and J 2 bases, leaving 14 bases between the germline ends. The CDR3 spans 14 residues. DNA for the CDR3: TGTGCCAGCGGGGAAGGACTCGACACAGATACGCAGTATTTT. Translation gives CASGEGLDTDTQYF.

This chain connects TRBV6-1 to TRBJ1-6; possible D gene TRBD1, 5 bases. V was shortened by 10 bases and J by 3 bases, with 13 bases between the two germline ends. The CDR3 is 14 residues long. The V gene's germline CDR1 is MNHNS and CDR2 SASEGT. CDR3 region: CATQRDSYNSPLHF. CDR3 nucleotide sequence: TGTGCCACCCAACGCGACAGCTATAATTCACCCCTCCACTTT.

This clonotype has more than one count but fewer than ten. The chain recombines TRBV7-2 with TRBJ2-4, with D perhaps TRBD2 (5 bases). The germline CDR1 and CDR2 sequences are SGHTA and FQGNSA. The CDR3 consists of 16 residues. The ends were cut back, 8 bases at V and 4 bases at J, with 21 bases in the middle. CDR3 bases: TGTGCCAGCGGGAATTATGGGCTAGCTCGGAAAAACATTCAGTACTTC. This encodes CASGNYGLARKNIQYF.

This clonotype has just a few counts. The CDR3 coding sequence is TGTGCCAGCAGCGCCCCCGGGACAGGGGGTTACGGGGAGCTGTTTTTT. Its protein product is CASSAPGTGGYGELFF. The chain carries TRBV9 and TRBJ2-2, with TRBD1 matching 11 bases. Germline loops: CDR1 SGDLS, CDR2 YYNGEE. The junction had 8 bases not matched to a gene; V was cut back by 3 bases and J by 7 bases. The CDR3 length is 16 residues. Combining the CDR3 with reference TRBV9 and TRBJ2-2 gives the whole variable domain DSGVTQTPKHLITATGQRVTLRCSPRSGDLSVYWYQQSLDQGLQFLIQYYNGEERAKGNILERFSAQQFPDLHSELNLSSLELGDSALYFCASSAPGTGGYGELFFGEGSRLTVL.

The genes are TRBV3-1 and TRBJ2-3; TRBD2 agrees at 11 bases. Germline CDR1 and CDR2: LGHDT and YNNKEL (reference sequence). V lost 6 bases, J lost 5 bases, and 4 bases stayed unmatched. This CDR3 is 14 amino acids long. The CDR3 region is CASSLSGREDTQYF. The CDR3 DNA sequence: TGTGCCAGCAGTCTTAGCGGGAGGGAAGATACGCAGTATTTT.

This sequence joins TRBV5-1 and TRBJ1-2; tentative D call: TRBD1 (5 bases). Trimming took 3 bases from V and 8 from J, leaving 17 bases between them. The CDR3 loop spans 14 amino acids. Germline loops: CDR1 SGHRS, CDR2 YFSETQ. The CDR3 DNA follows: TGCGCCAGCAGCTGGGGGGACGGAACGGACGGCTACACCTTC. Its protein is CASSWGDGTDGYTF.